The 18 T cell receptor beta chains presented below share a single source sample, sequenced in a study of T cells after yellow fever vaccination. MiXCR, run by TCRdb on the 5' RACE reads, gives a single entry per CDR3 protein. The sample holds around 610,000 distinct CDR3 sequences, roughly 13% seen once. Sequencing was performed on PBMCs, taken on the day of the yellow fever booster vaccination. The receptors here all came from a man aged 25 to 45 who received the YFV17D yellow fever vaccine.

This clonotype was seen only a few times. The CDR3: CASSLFPIYEQYF. CDR3 in DNA: TGTGCCAGCAGCCTGTTCCCTATCTACGAGCAGTACTTC. This chain joins TRBV7-2 and TRBJ2-7; no clear D. This CDR3 is 13 amino acids long. Trimming left V 5 bases short and J 3 bases short, with 11 bases between. In germline, CDR1 is SGHTA, CDR2 FQGNSA.

The rearrangement uses TRBV7-9 and TRBJ2-1; no clear D. CDR1 is SEHNR and CDR2 is FQNEAQ in the germline V gene (reference sequence). The V end was cut by 7 bases, the J end by 4 bases, with 23 bases between. The CDR3 is 17 residues long. The chain's CDR3 is CASNDPGLAAQYNEQFF. For the CDR3, the DNA is TGTGCCAGCAACGATCCGGGTCTGGCGGCCCAATACAATGAGCAGTTCTTC.

The V gene is TRBV20-1, the J gene TRBJ1-1; D gene uncertain. Between the trimmed V and J ends, which lost 1 base and 5 bases, there was a span of 14 bases. The CDR3 runs to 14 residues. The V gene's germline CDR1 is DFQATT and CDR2 SNEGSKA (reference sequence). The CDR3 nucleotides read TGCAGTGCTAGAGGGGCAGAAATTTTTACTGAAGCTTTCTTT. It encodes CSARGAEIFTEAFF.

A few counts support this clonotype. The chain uses TRBV25-1 and TRBJ2-5; 9 bases match TRBD1. The CDR3 consists of 15 residues. Germline assignment: CDR1 MGHDK and CDR2 SYGVNS. Losses at the gene ends were 6 bases for V and 0 bases for J; bases not matched to a gene: 5. CDR3 sequence (DNA): TGTGCCAGCAGGCACGGGACAGGGCACCAAGAGACCCAGTACTTC. Protein product: CASRHGTGHQETQYF.

This clonotype appeared a few times. CDR3 nucleotides: TGTGCCAGCAGCTTGGGTCCGGGAGCAGATGAAAAACTGTTTTTT. Residues: CASSLGPGADEKLFF. V and J are TRBV5-4 and TRBJ1-4, with D unresolved. This CDR3 has 15 amino acids. V was cut by 0 bases and J by 6 bases, with 12 bases left in between. Germline V gives CDR1 SGHNT, CDR2 YYREEE (reference sequence).

Worth noting for this clonotype: The junction departs from germline at one end; a sequencing error may be responsible. This chain connects TRBV7-9 to TRBJ2-6; 7 nucleotides line up with TRBD1. The CDR3 sequence is 17 residues long. Germline CDR1 SEHNR, CDR2 FQNEAQ (reference sequence). In DNA form, the CDR3 reads TGTGCCAGCAGCTCAGAGACAGGGCCCTCTCGGGCCAACGTCCTGACTTTC. Translated, it gives CASSSETGPSRANVLTF.

This chain joins TRBV3-1 and TRBJ2-5; D unclear. This CDR3 is 15 amino acids long. Germline V CDR1 and CDR2: LGHDT, YNNKEL (reference sequence). The V end lost 0 bases, the J end lost 2 bases, and 10 bases lay between the germline ends. Here the CDR3 reads CASSQDRPEQETQYF. The CDR3, as DNA: TGTGCCAGCAGCCAAGATCGGCCAGAGCAAGAGACCCAGTACTTC.

The J gene is TRBJ2-3, the V gene TRBV5-1; the match to TRBD2 covers 10 bases. Germline V gene lookup returns CDR1 SGHRS and CDR2 YFSETQ. After removal of 5 bases from V and 3 bases from J, the junction contained 3 bases not matched to a gene. The CDR3 spans 14 residues. The CDR3 coding sequence is TGCGCCAGCAGAACTAGCGGGATTACAGATACGCAGTATTTT. This encodes CASRTSGITDTQYF. The full variable domain, rest sourced from reference TRBV5-1 and TRBJ2-3, is KAGVTQTPRYLIKTRGQQVTLSCSPISGHRSVSWYQQTPGQGLQFLFEYFSETQRNKGNFPGRFSGRQFSNSRSEMNVSTLELGDSALYLCASRTSGITDTQYFGPGTRLTVL.

The rearrangement joins TRBV4-2 to TRBJ2-7; 11 bases agree with TRBD2. The V and J ends lost 0 bases and 4 bases, in that order; junction bases with no gene match: 2. The CDR3 is 15 amino acids. In germline, CDR1 is LGHNA, CDR2 YNFKEQ. The CDR3 nucleotides read TGTGCCAGCAGCCAAGATTTAGCGGGGGGGTACGAGCAGTACTTC. Amino acids: CASSQDLAGGYEQYF.

This clonotype turned up a few times. J is TRBJ2-3 and V is TRBV29-1, with 11 bases fitting TRBD2. Germline V gives CDR1 SQVTM, CDR2 ANQGSEA. Trimming took 2 bases from V and 4 from J; bases not matched to a gene: 5. The CDR3 totals 15 residues. CDR3 sequence: CSVEPLAGGADTQYF. CDR3 nucleotides: TGCAGCGTTGAACCTCTAGCGGGAGGAGCAGATACGCAGTATTTT.

This clonotype was picked up many times. V usage is TRBV25-1 and J usage is TRBJ1-6, with D possibly being TRBD1 (5 bases). CDR3 length: 15 amino acids. Between the trimmed V and J ends, which lost 3 bases and 6 bases, there was a span of 12 bases. Germline V CDR1 and CDR2: MGHDK, SYGVNS. CDR3 region: CASSDGARANSPLHF. CDR3 bases: TGTGCCAGCAGTGATGGGGCCAGGGCTAATTCACCCCTCCACTTT.

V and J are TRBV20-1 and TRBJ2-1, with TRBD2 matching over 8 bases. V shed 6 bases, J shed 0 bases, and the junction held 10 bases outside the gene matches. Germline V gene lookup returns CDR1 DFQATT and CDR2 SNEGSKA (reference sequence). The CDR3 length is 16 residues. The DNA for the CDR3 is TGCAGTGCCACCCTCCGGGGGGGTAGCTCCTACAATGAGCAGTTCTTC. The encoded protein is CSATLRGGSSYNEQFF.

This clonotype was counted many times. The chain is built from TRBV24-1 and TRBJ2-2; D gene ambiguous. The germline V gene encodes CDR1 KGHDR and CDR2 SFDVKD. The CDR3 has 12 residues. Deletions cut 10 bases from V and 1 base from J, with 6 bases between. In DNA form, the CDR3 reads TGTGCCACGCAGGTGAACACCGGGGAGCTGTTTTTT. Translation: CATQVNTGELFF.

V is TRBV12-3 or TRBV12-4 and J is TRBJ1-5; unclear D gene. This CDR3 is built from 14 residues. With 7 bases removed from V and 1 base from J, the gap between germline ends came to 11 bases. Here the CDR3 reads CASTPAPSNQPQHF. DNA of the CDR3: TGTGCCAGCACCCCCGCACCAAGCAATCAGCCCCAGCATTTT.

The CDR3 DNA reads as TGTGCCAGCAGTTTAAGGTCTAGCGGGGATAGTGAGCAGTTCTTC. Residues: CASSLRSSGDSEQFF. This rearrangement joins TRBV27 to TRBJ2-1, with 9 positions matching TRBD2. This CDR3 has 15 residues. Trimming cost V 2 bases and J 9 bases; bases outside gene matches: 8. Germline-derived CDR1 and CDR2 are MNHEY and SMNVEV (reference sequence).

The chain links TRBV11-2 to TRBJ2-4; perhaps D is TRBD1 or TRBD2 (7 bases each). Germline assignment: CDR1 SGHAT and CDR2 FQNNGV. With 4 bases removed from V and 8 bases from J, the gap between germline ends came to 15 bases. The CDR3 has 14 residues. The CDR3 nucleotides read TGTGCCAGCAGCTCCGTCAGGGGGAGGGACATTCAGTACTTC. This codes for CASSSVRGRDIQYF.

This clonotype came up a few times. The chain is built from TRBV29-1 and TRBJ2-7, with D maybe TRBD2 (6 bases). The CDR3 loop spans 14 amino acids. Between the trimmed V and J ends, which lost 5 bases and 0 bases, there was a span of 14 bases. Germline-derived CDR1 and CDR2 are SQVTM and ANQGSEA. For the CDR3, the DNA is TGCAGCGTTATAGGTGTCGGGAGCTCCTACGAGCAGTACTTC. Its protein is CSVIGVGSSYEQYF.

This clonotype was detected ten times or more. CDR3 amino acids: CASSLDPTMNTEAFF. The CDR3 DNA reads as TGTGCCAGCAGCTTGGATCCGACCATGAACACTGAAGCTTTCTTT. The chain combines TRBV5-6 with TRBJ1-1, with unresolved D. This CDR3 is built from 15 residues. Germline V lookup: CDR1 SGHDT, CDR2 YYEEEE. The germline V and J ends were trimmed by 0 bases and 0 bases, with 9 bases remaining between them.